This TCR beta chain was captured in a study of a mutant IDH1 vaccine in newly diagnosed glioma. About the research overall: The initiation of vaccination occurred 4-6 weeks after radiotherapy alone, or with temozolomide cycles.

Concerning this clone: Its antigen is not known.

Notes on the study in general: Changes in top peripheral clonotypes did not appear linked to pseudoprogression. Patients showed vaccine-induced immune responses at a rate of around 94%.

Trimming at V came to 0 bases and at J to 0 bases, leaving 7 bases not matched to a gene. Germline-derived CDR1 and CDR2 are SGHTA and FQGNSA. CDR3 length equals 18 residues. Time point in this sample: week 11, during vaccination. Each dose of the vaccine consisted of 300 ug of mutant IDH1 20-mer peptide, with topical imiquimod. Assay used: immunoSEQ multiplex PCR; TCRdb lists only in-frame clones, some missing. The profile shows around 130,000 clones, over 75% of them singletons. The source was PBMCs, collected from a glioma patient whose treatment included an IDH1 peptide vaccine. The chain is built from TRBV7-2 and TRBJ2-1; 8 bases line up with TRBD2. The sequence was obtained from a man in his forties with glioma. This chain's CDR3 is CASSLALLAASSYNEQFF. In DNA form, the CDR3 reads TGTGCCAGCAGCTTAGCGCTACTAGCGGCAAGCTCCTACAATGAGCAGTTCTTC.